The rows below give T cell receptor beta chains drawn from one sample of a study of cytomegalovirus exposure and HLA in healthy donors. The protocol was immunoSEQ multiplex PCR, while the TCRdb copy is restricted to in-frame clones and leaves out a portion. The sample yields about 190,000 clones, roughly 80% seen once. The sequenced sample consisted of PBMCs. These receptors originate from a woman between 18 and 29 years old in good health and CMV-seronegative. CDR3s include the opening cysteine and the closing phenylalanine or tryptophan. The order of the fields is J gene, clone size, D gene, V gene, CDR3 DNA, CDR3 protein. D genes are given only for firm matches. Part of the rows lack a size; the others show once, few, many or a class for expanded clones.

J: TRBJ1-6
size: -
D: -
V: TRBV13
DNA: TGTGCCAGCAGCTTACGGGAAAATAATTCACCCCTCCACTTT
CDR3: CASSLRENNSPLHF

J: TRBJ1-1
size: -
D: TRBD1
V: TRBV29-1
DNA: TGCAGCGTGCAGGGGGCGGAGAACACTGAAGCTTTCTTT
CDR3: CSVQGAENTEAFF

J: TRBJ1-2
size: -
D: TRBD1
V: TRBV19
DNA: TGTGCCAGTAGTTCCACAGGGGGCATTAACTATGGCTACACCTTC
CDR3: CASSSTGGINYGYTF

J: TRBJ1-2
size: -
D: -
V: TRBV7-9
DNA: TGTGCCAGCAGCTTAGGTGGGGCAGCTCAGATGAATGGCTACACCTTC
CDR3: CASSLGGAAQMNGYTF

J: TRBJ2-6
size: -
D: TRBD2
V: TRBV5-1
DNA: TGCGCCAGCGGGGGGGGAGAGACGCGGGCCAACGTCCTGACTTTC
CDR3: CASGGGETRANVLTF

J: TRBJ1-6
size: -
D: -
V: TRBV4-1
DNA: TGCGCCAGCAGCCAAGTGGGGGGTAAGCGTTCACCCCTCCACTTT
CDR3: CASSQVGGKRSPLHF

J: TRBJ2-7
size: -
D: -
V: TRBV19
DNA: TGTGCCAGTAGTATAGGGGTACAGTCCTACGAGCAGTACTTC
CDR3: CASSIGVQSYEQYF

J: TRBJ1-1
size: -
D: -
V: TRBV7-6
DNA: TGTGCCAGCAGCTTACCGGGAGGGAAGGCAGACACTGAAGCTTTCTTT
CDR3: CASSLPGGKADTEAFF

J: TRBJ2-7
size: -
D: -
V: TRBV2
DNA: TGTGCCAGCAGTGAACAGCGGACCTACGAGCAGTACTTC
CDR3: CASSEQRTYEQYF

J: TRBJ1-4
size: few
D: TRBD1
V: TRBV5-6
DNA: TGTGCCAGCAGCTCGGGGACAGGGGCGACTAATGAAAAACTGTTTTTT
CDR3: CASSSGTGATNEKLFF

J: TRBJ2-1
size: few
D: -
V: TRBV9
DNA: TGTGCCAGCAGCGTAGACGTGAGCTCCTACAATGAGCAGTTCTTC
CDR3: CASSVDVSSYNEQFF

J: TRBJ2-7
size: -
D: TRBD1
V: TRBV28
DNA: TGTGCCAGCAGCGGAAGGACAGGGAACAGGAGGCAGTACTTC
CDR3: CASSGRTGNRRQYF

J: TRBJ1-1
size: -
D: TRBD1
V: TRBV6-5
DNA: TGTGCCAGCAGCCGACAGGGGGCAGGACTCACTTTCTTT
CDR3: CASSRQGAGLTFF

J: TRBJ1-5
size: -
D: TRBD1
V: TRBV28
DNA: TGTGCCACCCGGACAGGAGGTAATCAGCCCCAGCATTTT
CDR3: CATRTGGNQPQHF

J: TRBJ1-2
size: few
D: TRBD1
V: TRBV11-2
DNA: TGTGCCAGCAGCTCACAGGGGGCCCCTGATGGCTACACCTTC
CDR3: CASSSQGAPDGYTF

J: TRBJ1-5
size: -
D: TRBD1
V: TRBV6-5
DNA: TGTGCCAGCAGTTGGGACAGGAATAGCAATCAGCCCCAGCATTTT
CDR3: CASSWDRNSNQPQHF

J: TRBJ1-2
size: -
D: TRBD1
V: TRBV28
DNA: TGTGCCAGCAGGCCCGGGACAGTCTATGGCTACACCTTC
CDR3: CASRPGTVYGYTF

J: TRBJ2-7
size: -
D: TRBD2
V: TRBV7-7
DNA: TGTGCTAGCAGCTTAGCGGGGGGGACTGCCTACGAGCAGTACTTC
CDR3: CASSLAGGTAYEQYF

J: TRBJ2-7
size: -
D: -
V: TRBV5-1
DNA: TGCGCCAGTCGGACAGGACGGGGGTACGAGCAGTACTTC
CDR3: CASRTGRGYEQYF

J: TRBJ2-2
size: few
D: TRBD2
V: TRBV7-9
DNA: TGTGCCAGCAGCTTAGCGGTGGGACTAGCGGAGAACACCGGGGAGCTGTTTTTT
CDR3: CASSLAVGLAENTGELFF

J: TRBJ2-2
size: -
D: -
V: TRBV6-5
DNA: TGTGCCAGCAGTTACTCGACAGCGAACACCGGGGAGCTGTTTTTT
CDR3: CASSYSTANTGELFF

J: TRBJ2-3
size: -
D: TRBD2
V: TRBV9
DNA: TGTGCCAGCAGCGTAGGGACTAGCGAGTCAGATACGCAGTATTTT
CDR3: CASSVGTSESDTQYF

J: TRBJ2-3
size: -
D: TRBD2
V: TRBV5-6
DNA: TGTGCCAGCAGCTTGGGACTAGCGGCCACAGATACGCAGTATTTT
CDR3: CASSLGLAATDTQYF

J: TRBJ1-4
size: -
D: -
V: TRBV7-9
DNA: TGTGCCAGCAGCGTCAACCTTAACAGGGTGGCTAATGAAAAACTGTTTTTT
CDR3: CASSVNLNRVANEKLFF

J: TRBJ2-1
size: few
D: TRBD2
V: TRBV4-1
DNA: TGCGCCAGCAGCCAACCCAGCGGGGGGGGGCCCTATGAGCAGTTCTTC
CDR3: CASSQPSGGGPYEQFF

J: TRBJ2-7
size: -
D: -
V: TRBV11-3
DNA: TGTGCCAGCAGTACGACTAGTGGCGGGGAGCAGTACTTC
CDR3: CASSTTSGGEQYF

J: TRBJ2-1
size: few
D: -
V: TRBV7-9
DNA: TGTGCCAGCAGCTTACTAGCGAGCTCCTACAATGAGCAGTTCTTC
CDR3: CASSLLASSYNEQFF

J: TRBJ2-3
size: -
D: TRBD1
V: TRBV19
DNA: TGTGCCAGTAGTGTATCCGGGACAGCTAACACAGATACGCAGTATTTT
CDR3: CASSVSGTANTDTQYF

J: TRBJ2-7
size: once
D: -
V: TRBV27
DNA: TGTGCCAGCAGTCCCACGGACTCTTTGGAGCAGTACTTC
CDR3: CASSPTDSLEQYF

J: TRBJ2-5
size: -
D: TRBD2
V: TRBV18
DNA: TGTGCCAGCTCACCGACTAGCTTGGAGACCCAGTACTTC
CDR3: CASSPTSLETQYF

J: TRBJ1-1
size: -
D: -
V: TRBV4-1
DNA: TGCGCCAGCAGCCAATTTCCAACACCCCCCACTGAAGCTTTCTTT
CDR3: CASSQFPTPPTEAFF

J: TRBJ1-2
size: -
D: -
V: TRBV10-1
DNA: TGCGCCAGCAGTGAGTCGGGCGCTCCCTATGGCTACACCTTC
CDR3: CASSESGAPYGYTF